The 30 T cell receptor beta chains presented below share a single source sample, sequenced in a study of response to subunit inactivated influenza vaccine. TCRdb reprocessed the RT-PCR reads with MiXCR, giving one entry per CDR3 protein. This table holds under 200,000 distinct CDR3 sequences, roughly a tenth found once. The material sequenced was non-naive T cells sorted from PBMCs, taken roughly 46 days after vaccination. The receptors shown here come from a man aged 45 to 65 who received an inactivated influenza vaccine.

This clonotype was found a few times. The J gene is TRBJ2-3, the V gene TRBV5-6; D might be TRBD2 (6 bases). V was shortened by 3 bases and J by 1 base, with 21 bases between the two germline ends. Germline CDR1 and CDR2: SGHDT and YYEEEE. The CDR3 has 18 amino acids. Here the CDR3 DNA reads TGTGCCAGCAGCTATCGGTGGGGGGTGAGTTCCGGCACAGATACGCAGTATTTT. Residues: CASSYRWGVSSGTDTQYF.

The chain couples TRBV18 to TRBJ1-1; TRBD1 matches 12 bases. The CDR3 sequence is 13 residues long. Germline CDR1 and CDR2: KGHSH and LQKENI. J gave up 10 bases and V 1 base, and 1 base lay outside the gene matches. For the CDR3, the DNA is TGTGCCAGCTCACCACGGGACAGGGGGCCAGCTTTCTTT. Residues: CASSPRDRGPAFF.

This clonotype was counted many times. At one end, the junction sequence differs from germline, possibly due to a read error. CDR3 amino acids: CASSPQSGTRTNTQYF. The CDR3 DNA reads TGTGCCAGCTCACCCCAAAGCGGGACCCGCACAAATACGCAGTATTTT. The rearrangement joins TRBV18 to TRBJ2-3; 7 bases line up with TRBD2. CDR1 and CDR2 (germline): KGHSH, LQKENI. The CDR3 has 16 amino acids.

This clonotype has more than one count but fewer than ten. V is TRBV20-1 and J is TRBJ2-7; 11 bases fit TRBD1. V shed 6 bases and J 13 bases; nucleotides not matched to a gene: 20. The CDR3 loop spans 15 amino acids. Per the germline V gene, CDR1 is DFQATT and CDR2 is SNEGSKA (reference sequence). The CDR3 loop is CSATPGTGGLPRPYF. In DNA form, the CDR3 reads TGCAGTGCCACCCCGGGGACAGGGGGGCTACCCCGACCCTACTTC.

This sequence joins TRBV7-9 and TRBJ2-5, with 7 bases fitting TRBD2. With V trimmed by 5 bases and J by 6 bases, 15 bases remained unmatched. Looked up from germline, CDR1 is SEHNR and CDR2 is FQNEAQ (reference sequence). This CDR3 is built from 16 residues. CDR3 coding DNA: TGTGCCAGCAGCCCCCTCGGAGGGAGGGCCCTCAAGACCCAGTACTTC. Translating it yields CASSPLGGRALKTQYF.

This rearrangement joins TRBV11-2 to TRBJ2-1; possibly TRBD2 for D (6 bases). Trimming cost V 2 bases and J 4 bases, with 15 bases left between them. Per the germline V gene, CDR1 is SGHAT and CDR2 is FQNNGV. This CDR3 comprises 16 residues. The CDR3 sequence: CASSLRAGWKYNEQFF. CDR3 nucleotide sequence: TGTGCCAGCAGCTTACGGGCGGGATGGAAATACAATGAGCAGTTCTTC.

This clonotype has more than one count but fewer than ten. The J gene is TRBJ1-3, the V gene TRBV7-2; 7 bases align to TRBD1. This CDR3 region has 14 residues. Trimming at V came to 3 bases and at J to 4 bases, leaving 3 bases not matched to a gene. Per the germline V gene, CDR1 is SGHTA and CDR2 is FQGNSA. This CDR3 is CASSFTGVGNTIYF. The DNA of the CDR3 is TGTGCCAGCAGCTTCACAGGGGTAGGAAACACCATATATTTT. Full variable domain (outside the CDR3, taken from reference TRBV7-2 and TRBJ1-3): GAGVSQSPSNKVTEKGKDVELRCDPISGHTALYWYRQSLGQGLEFLIYFQGNSAPDKSGLPSDRFSAERTGGSVSTLTIQRTQQEDSAVYLCASSFTGVGNTIYFGEGSWLTVV.

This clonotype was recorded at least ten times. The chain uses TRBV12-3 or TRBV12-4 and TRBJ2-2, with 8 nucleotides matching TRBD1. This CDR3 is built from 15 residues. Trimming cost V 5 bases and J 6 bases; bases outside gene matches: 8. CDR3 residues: CASSHRTGWSGELFF. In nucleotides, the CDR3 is TGTGCCAGCAGTCATCGGACAGGGTGGTCCGGGGAGCTGTTTTTT.

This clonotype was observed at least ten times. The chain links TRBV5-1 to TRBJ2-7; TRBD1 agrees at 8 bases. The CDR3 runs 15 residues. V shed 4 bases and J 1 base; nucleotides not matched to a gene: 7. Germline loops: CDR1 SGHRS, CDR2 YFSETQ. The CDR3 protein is CASSQRGTGSYEQYF. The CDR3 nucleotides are TGCGCCAGCAGCCAAAGGGGGACAGGATCCTACGAGCAGTACTTC.

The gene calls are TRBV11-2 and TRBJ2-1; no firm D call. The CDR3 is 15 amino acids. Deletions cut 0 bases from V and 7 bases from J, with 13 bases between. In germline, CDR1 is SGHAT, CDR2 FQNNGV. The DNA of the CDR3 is TGTGCCAGCAGCTTAGATTTTGGCGGCTTTAATGAGCAGTTCTTC. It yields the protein CASSLDFGGFNEQFF.

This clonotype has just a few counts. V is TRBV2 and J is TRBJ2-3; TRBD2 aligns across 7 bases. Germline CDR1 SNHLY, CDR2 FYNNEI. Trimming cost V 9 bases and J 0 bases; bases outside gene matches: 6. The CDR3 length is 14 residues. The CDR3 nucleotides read TGTGCCAGGGCGGGAGAAACGAGCACAGATACGCAGTATTTT. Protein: CARAGETSTDTQYF.

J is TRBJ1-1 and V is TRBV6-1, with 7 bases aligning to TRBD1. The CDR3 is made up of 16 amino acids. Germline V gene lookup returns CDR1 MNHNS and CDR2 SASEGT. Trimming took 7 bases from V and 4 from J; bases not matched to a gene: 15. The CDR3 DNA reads TGTGCCAGCACCCTAAGGGTGGGACAGACCTCCACTGAAGCTTTCTTT. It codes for CASTLRVGQTSTEAFF.

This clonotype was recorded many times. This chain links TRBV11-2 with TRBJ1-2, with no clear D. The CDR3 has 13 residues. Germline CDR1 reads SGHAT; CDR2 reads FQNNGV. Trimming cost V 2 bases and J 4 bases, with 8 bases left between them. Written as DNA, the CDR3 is TGTGCCAGCAGCTTATCAGAAACCTATGGCTACACCTTC. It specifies CASSLSETYGYTF.

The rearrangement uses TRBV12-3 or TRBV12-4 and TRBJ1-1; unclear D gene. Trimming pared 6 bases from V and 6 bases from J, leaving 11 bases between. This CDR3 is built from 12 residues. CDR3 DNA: TGTGCCAGCAGCCGAATAGAAGCTGAAGCTTTCTTT. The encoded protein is CASSRIEAEAFF.

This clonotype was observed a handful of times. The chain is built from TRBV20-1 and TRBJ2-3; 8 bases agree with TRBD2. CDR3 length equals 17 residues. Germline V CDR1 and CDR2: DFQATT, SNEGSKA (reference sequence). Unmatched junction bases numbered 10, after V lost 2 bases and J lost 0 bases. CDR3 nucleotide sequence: TGCAGTGCTAGAATGTTCGGGCGGGGGGTAAGCACAGATACGCAGTATTTT. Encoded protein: CSARMFGRGVSTDTQYF.

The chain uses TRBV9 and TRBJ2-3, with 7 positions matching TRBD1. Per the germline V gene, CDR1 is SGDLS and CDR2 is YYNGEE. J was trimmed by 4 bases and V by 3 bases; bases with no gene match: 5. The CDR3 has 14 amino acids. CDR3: CASSGRQGADTQYF. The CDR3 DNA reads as TGTGCCAGCAGCGGGCGACAGGGAGCAGATACGCAGTATTTT.

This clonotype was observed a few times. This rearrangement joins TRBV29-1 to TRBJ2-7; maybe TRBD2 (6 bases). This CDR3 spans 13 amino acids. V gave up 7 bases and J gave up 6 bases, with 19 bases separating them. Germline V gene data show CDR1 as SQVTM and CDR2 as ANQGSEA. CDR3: CSAIPLDGGEQYF. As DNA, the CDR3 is TGCAGCGCCATACCACTAGACGGGGGCGAGCAGTACTTC.

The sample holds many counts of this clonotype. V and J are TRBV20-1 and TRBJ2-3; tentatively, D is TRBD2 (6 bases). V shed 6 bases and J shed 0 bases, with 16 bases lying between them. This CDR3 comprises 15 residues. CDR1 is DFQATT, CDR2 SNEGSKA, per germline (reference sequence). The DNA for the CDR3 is TGCAGTGCCCAGAGATTGGGAGGTAGCACAGATACGCAGTATTTT. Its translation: CSAQRLGGSTDTQYF.

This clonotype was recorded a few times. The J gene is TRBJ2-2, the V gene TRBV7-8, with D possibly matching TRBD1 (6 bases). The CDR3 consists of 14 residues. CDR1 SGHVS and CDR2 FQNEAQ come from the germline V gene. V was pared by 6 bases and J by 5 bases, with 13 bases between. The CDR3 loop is CASSYDQGTGELFF. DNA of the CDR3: TGTGCCAGCAGTTACGACCAGGGGACCGGGGAGCTGTTTTTT.

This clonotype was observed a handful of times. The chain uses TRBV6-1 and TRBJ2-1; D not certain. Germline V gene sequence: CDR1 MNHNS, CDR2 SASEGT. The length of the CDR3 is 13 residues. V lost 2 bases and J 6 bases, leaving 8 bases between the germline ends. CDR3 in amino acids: CASSERVINEQFF. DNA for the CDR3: TGTGCCAGCAGTGAAAGGGTTATCAATGAGCAGTTCTTC.

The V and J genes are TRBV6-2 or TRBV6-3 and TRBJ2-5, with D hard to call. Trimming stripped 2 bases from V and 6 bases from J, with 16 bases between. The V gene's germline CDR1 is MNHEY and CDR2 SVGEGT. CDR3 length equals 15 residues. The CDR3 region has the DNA TGTGCCAGCAGTTACCTGGACGAATCTCGGAAGACCCAGTACTTC. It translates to CASSYLDESRKTQYF.

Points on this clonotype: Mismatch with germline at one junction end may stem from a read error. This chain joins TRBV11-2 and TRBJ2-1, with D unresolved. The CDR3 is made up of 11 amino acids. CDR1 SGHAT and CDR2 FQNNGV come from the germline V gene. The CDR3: CASSPYNEQFF. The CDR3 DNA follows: TGTGCCAGCAGCCCCTATAATGAGCAGTTCTTC. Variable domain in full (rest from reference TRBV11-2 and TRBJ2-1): EAGVAQSPRYKIIEKRQSVAFWCNPISGHATLYWYQQILGQGPKLLIQFQNNGVVDDSQLPKDRFSAERLKGVDSTLKIQPAKLEDSAVYLCASSPYNEQFFGPGTRLTVL.

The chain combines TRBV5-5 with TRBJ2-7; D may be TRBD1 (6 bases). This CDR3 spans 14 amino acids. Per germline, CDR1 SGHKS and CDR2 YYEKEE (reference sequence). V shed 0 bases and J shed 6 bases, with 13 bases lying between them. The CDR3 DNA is TGTGCCAGCAGCTTGGAGTTTTGGGGGCGCGAGCAGTACTTC. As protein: CASSLEFWGREQYF.

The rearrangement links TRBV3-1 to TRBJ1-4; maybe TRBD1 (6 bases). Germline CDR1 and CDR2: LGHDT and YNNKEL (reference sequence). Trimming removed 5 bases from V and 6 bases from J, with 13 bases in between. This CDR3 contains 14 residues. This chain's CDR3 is CASSTQGGYEKLFF. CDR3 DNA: TGTGCCAGCAGCACACAGGGAGGATATGAAAAACTGTTTTTT. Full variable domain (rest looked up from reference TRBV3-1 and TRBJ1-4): DTAVSQTPKYLVTQMGNDKSIKCEQNLGHDTMYWYKQDSKKFLKIMFSYNNKELIINETVPNRFSPKSPDKAHLNLHINSLELGDSAVYFCASSTQGGYEKLFFGSGTQLSVL.

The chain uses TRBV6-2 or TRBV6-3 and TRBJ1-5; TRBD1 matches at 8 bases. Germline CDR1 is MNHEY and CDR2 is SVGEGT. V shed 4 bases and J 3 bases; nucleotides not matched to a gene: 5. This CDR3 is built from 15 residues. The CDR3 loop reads CASSSGQGNNQPQHF. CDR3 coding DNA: TGTGCCAGCAGTTCCGGACAGGGTAACAATCAGCCCCAGCATTTT.

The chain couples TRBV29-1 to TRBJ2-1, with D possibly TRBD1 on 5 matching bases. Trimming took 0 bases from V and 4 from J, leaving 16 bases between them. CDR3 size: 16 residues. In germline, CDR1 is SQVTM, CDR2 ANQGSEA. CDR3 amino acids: CSVEDWVAGRYNEQFF. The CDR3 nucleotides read TGCAGCGTTGAAGATTGGGTGGCAGGGCGGTACAATGAGCAGTTCTTC.

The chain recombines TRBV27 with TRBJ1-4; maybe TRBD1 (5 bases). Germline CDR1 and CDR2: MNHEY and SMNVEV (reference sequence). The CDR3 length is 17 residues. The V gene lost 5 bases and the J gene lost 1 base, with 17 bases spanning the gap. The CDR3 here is CASSPGPGSVTNEKLFF. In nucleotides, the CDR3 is TGTGCCAGCAGTCCCGGGCCAGGGTCGGTAACTAATGAAAAACTGTTTTTT. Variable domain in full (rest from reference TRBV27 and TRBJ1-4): EAQVTQNPRYLITVTGKKLTVTCSQNMNHEYMSWYRQDPGLGLRQIYYSMNVEVTDKGDVPEGYKVSRKEKRNFPLILESPSPNQTSLYFCASSPGPGSVTNEKLFFGSGTQLSVL.

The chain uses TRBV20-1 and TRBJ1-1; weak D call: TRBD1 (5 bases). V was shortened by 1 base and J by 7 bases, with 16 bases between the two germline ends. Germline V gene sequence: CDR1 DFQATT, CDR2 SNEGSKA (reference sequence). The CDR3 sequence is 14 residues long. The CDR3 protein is CSARGSTGRSEAFF. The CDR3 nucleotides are TGCAGTGCTAGAGGGTCTACGGGGCGGAGTGAAGCTTTCTTT.

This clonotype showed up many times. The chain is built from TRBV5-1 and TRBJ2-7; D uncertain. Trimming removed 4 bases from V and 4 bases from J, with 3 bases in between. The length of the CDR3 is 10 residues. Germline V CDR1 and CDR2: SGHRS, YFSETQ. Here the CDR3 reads CASSVYEQYF. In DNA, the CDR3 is TGCGCCAGCAGCGTTTACGAGCAGTACTTC.

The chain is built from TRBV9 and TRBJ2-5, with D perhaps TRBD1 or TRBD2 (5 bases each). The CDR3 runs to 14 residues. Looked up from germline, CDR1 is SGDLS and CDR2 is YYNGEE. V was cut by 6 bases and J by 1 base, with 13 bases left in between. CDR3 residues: CASTQGVFQETQYF. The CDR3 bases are TGTGCCAGCACCCAGGGAGTATTCCAAGAGACCCAGTACTTC.